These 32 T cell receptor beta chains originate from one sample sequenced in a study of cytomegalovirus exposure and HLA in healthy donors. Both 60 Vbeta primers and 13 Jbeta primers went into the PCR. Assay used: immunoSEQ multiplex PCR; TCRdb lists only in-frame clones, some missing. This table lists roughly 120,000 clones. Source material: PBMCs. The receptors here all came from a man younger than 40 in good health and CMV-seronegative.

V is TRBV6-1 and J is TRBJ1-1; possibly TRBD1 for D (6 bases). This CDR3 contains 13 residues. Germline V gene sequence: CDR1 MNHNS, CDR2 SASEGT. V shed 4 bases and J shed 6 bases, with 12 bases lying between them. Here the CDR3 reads CASSGQVAPEAFF. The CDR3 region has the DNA TGTGCCAGCAGTGGACAGGTTGCCCCTGAAGCTTTCTTT.

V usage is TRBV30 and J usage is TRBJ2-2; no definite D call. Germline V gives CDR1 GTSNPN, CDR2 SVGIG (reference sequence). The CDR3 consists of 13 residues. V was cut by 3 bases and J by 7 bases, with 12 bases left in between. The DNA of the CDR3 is TGTGCCTGGAGCAGGCCCTTCGGCGGGGAGCTGTTTTTT. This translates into CAWSRPFGGELFF. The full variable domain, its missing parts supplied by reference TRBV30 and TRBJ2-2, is SQTIHQWPATLVQPVGSPLSLECTVEGTSNPNLYWYRQAAGRGLQLLFYSVGIGQISSEVPQNLSASRPQDRQFILSSKKLLLSDSGFYLCAWSRPFGGELFFGEGSRLTVL.

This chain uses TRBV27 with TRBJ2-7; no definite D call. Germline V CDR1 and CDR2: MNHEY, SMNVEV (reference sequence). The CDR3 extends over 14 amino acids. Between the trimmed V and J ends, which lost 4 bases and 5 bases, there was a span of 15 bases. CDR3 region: CASSSRLSNDEQYF. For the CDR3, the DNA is TGTGCCAGCAGTTCCCGACTCTCCAACGACGAGCAGTACTTC.

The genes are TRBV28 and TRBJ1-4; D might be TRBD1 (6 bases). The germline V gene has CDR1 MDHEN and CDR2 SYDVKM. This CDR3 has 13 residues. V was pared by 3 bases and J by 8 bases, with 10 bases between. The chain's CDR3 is CASSLGGREKLFF. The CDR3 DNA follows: TGTGCCAGCAGTTTGGGGGGGCGGGAAAAACTGTTTTTT.

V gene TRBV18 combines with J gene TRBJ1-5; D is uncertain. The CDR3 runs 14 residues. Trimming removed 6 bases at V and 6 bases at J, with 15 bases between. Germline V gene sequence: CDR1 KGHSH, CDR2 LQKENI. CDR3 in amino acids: CASSSQAVGQPQHF. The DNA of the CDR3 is TGTGCCAGCTCCAGCCAGGCAGTGGGTCAGCCCCAGCATTTT.

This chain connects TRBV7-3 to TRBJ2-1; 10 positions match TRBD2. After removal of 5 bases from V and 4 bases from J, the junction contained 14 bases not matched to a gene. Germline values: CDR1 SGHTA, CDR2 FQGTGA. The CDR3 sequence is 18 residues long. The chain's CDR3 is CASSLGAGASGGYNEQFF. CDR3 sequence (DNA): TGTGCCAGCAGCCTCGGAGCTGGGGCTAGCGGGGGATACAATGAGCAGTTCTTC.

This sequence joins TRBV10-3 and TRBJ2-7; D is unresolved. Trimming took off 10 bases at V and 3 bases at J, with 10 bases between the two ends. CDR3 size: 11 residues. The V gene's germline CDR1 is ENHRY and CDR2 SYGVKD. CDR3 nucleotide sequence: TGTGCCACCGGTGTTTTCTACGAGCAGTACTTC. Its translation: CATGVFYEQYF.

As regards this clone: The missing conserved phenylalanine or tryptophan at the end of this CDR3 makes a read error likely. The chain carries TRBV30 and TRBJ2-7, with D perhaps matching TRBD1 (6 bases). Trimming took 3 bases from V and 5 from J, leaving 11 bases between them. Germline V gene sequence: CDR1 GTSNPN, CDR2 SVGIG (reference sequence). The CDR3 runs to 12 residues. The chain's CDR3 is CAWSSRGNEQYL. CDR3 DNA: TGTGCCTGGAGCAGTAGGGGGAACGAGCAGTACCTC.

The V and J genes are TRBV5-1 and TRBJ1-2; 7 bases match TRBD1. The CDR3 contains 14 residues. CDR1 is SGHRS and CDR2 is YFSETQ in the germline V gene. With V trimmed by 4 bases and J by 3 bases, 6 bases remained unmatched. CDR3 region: CASSPSTGDYGYTF. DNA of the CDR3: TGCGCCAGCAGCCCCTCCACAGGGGACTATGGCTACACCTTC.

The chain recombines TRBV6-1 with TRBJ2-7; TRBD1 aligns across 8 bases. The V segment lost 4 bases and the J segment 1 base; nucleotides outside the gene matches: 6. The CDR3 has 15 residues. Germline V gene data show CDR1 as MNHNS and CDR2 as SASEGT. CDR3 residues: CASSGQGSPSYEQYF. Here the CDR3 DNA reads TGTGCCAGCAGTGGACAGGGGAGCCCTTCCTACGAGCAGTACTTC.

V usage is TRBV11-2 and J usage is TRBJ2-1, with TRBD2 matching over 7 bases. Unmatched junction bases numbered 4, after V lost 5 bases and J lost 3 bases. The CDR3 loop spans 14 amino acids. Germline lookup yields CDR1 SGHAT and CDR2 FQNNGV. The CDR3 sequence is CASSRTRNYNEQFF. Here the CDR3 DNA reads TGTGCCAGCAGCCGGACTAGAAACTACAATGAGCAGTTCTTC.

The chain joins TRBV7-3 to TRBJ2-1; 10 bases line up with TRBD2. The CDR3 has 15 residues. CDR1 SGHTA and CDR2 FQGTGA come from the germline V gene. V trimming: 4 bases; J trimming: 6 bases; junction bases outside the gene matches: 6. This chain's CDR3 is CASSSLAGVGNEQFF. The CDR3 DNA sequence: TGTGCCAGCAGCTCTCTAGCGGGAGTTGGCAATGAGCAGTTCTTC.

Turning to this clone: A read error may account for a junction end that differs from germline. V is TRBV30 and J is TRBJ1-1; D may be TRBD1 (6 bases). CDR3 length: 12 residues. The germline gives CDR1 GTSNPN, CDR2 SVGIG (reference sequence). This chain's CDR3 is CALTGVNTEAFF. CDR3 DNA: TGTGCCTTGACAGGAGTGAATACTGAAGCTTTCTTT. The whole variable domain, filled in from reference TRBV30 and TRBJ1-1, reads SQTIHQWPATLVQPVGSPLSLECTVEGTSNPNLYWYRQAAGRGLQLLFYSVGIGQISSEVPQNLSASRPQDRQFILSSKKLLLSDSGFYLCALTGVNTEAFFGQGTRLTVV.

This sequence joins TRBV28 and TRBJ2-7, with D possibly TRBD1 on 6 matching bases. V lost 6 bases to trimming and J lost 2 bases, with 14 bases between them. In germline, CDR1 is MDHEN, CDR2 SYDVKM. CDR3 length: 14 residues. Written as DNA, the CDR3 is TGTGCCAGCAGCAGCCGACAGGAAACCTACGAGCAGTACTTC. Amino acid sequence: CASSSRQETYEQYF.

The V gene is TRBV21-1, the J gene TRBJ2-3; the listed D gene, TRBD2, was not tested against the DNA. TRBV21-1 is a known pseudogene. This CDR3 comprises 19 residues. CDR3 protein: CASSKTLGGRAPFVDTQYF. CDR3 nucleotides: TGTGCCAGCAGCAAAACCTTGGGCGGGAGGGCCCCGTTCGTGGATACGCAGTATTTT.

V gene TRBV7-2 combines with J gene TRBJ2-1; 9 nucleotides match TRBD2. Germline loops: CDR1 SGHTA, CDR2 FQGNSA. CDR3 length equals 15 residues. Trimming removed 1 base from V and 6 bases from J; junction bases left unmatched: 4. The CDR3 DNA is TGTGCCAGCAGCTTAGGCGGGAGGGCCTCCAATGAGCAGTTCTTC. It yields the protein CASSLGGRASNEQFF.

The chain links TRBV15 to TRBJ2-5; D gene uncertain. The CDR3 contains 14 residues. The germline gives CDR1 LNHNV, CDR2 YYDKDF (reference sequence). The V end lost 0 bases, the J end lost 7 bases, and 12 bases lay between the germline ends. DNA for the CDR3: TGTGCCACCAGCAGAGATGAGGAGTTGGGGACCCAGTACTTC. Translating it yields CATSRDEELGTQYF.

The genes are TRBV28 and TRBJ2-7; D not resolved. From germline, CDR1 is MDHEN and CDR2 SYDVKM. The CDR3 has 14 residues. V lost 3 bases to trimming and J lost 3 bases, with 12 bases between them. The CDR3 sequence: CASSFRSGFYEQYF. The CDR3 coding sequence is TGTGCCAGCAGTTTCCGTTCCGGTTTCTACGAGCAGTACTTC.

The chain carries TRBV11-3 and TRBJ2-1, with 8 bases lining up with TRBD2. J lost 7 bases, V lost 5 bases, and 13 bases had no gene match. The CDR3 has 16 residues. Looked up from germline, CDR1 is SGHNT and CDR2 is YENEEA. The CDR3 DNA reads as TGTGCCAGCAGCCGGGGGGGTCCAGCGGGAACTAATGAGCAGTTCTTC. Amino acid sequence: CASSRGGPAGTNEQFF.

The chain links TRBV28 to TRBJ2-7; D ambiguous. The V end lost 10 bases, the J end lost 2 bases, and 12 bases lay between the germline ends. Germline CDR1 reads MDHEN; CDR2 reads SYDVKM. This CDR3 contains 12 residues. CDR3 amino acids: CATQAGAYEQYF. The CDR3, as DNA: TGTGCCACCCAAGCCGGAGCCTACGAGCAGTACTTC.

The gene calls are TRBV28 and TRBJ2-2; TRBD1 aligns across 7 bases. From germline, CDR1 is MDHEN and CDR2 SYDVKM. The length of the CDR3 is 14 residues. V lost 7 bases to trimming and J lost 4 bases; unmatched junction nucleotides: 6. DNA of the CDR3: TGTGCCAGCATCCCGGGACAGATCACCGGGGAGCTGTTTTTT. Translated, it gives CASIPGQITGELFF.

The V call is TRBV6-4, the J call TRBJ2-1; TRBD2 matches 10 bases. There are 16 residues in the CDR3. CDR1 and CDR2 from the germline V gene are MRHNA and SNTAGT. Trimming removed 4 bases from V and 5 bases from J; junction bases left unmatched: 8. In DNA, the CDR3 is TGTGCCAGCAGTGCCAAAGGACTAGCGGAGGACAATGAGCAGTTCTTC. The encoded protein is CASSAKGLAEDNEQFF.

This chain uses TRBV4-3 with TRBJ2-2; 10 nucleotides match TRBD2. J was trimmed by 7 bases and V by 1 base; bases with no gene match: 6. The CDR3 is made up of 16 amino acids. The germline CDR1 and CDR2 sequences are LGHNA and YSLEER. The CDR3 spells CASSQVASGRDGELFF. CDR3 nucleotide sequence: TGCGCCAGCAGCCAAGTAGCGAGCGGGAGGGACGGGGAGCTGTTTTTT.

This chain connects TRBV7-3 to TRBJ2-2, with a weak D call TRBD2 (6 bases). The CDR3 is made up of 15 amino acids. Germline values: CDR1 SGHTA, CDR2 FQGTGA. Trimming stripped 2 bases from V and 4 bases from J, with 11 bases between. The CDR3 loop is CASSLLAGPTGELFF. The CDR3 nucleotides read TGTGCCAGCAGCTTACTGGCGGGACCCACCGGGGAGCTGTTTTTT.

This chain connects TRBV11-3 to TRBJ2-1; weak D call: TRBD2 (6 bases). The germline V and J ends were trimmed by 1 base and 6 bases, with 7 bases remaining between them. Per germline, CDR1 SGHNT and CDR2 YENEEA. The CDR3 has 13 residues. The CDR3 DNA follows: TGTGCCAGCAGCTTAGGGGACTCCAATGAGCAGTTCTTC. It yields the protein CASSLGDSNEQFF.

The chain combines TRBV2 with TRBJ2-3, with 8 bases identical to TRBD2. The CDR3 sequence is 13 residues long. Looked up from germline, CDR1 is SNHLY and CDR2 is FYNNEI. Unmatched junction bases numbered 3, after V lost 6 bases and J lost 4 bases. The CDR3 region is CASRAGDADTQYF. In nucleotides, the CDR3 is TGTGCCAGCAGAGCGGGAGATGCAGATACGCAGTATTTT. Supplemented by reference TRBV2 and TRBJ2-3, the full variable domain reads EPEVTQTPSHQVTQMGQEVILRCVPISNHLYFYWYRQILGQKVEFLVSFYNNEISEKSEIFDDQFSVERPDGSNFTLKIRSTKLEDSAMYFCASRAGDADTQYFGPGTRLTVL.

CDR3 coding DNA: TGCGCCAGCAGCTTGGGGGCGGGGACGGCTCAAGGCTACACCTTC. It yields the protein CASSLGAGTAQGYTF. The chain is built from TRBV5-1 and TRBJ1-2; tentative D call: TRBD1 (5 bases). Germline CDR1 SGHRS, CDR2 YFSETQ. The CDR3 contains 15 residues. Trimming shortened V by 0 bases and J by 8 bases, and 17 bases separated the two germline ends.

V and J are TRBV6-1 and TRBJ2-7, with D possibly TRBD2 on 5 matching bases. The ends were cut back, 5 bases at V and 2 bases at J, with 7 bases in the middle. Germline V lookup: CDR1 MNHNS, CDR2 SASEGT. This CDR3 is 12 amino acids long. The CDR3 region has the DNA TGTGCCAGCAGTCCCGGGGCCTACGAGCAGTACTTC. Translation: CASSPGAYEQYF.

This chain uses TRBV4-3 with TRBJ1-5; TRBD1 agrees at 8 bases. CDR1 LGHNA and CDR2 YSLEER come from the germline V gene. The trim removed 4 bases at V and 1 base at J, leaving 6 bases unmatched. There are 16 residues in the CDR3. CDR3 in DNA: TGCGCCAGCAGCCCTGGACAGGGTAGGAGCAATCAGCCCCAGCATTTT. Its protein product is CASSPGQGRSNQPQHF.

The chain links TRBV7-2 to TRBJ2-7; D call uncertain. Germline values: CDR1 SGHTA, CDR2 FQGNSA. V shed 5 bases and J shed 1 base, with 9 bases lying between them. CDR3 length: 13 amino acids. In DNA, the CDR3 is TGTGCCAGCAGCCCCCTGGAGTCCTACGAGCAGTACTTC. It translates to CASSPLESYEQYF.

DNA of the CDR3: TGTGCCAGCAGTTCGAAATGGAGGAGGTACGAGCAGTACTTC. Encoded protein: CASSSKWRRYEQYF. The chain carries TRBV28 and TRBJ2-7, with D perhaps matching TRBD2 (5 bases). The ends were cut back, 4 bases at V and 4 bases at J, with 14 bases in the middle. The CDR3 covers 14 residues. Per the germline V gene, CDR1 is MDHEN and CDR2 is SYDVKM.

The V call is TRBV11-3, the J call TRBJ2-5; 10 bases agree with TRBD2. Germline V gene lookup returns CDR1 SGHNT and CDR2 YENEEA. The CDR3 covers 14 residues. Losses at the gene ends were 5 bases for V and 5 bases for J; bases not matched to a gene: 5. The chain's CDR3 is CASSLTSGTETQYF. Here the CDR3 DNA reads TGTGCCAGCAGCCTCACTAGCGGGACTGAGACCCAGTACTTC.